What follows are 23 T cell receptor beta chains derived from one specimen sequenced in a study of blood T cell repertoires in COVID-19. Measured with immunoSEQ multiplex PCR; TCRdb has only the in-frame clones, and not every one. Among about 200,000 clones listed, roughly nine tenths were seen once. The sequenced sample consisted of peripheral blood. These receptors originate from a woman between 70 and 85 years old with acute or convalescent COVID-19.

The chain combines TRBV3-1 (or the pseudogene TRBV3-2) with TRBJ2-2; the D gene is possibly TRBD2 (6 bases). The germline V and J ends were trimmed by 4 bases and 2 bases, with 8 bases remaining between them. The CDR3 spans 14 residues. CDR1 is LGHDT, CDR2 YNNKEL, per germline (reference sequence). The CDR3 DNA sequence: TGTGCCAGCAGCCTTACTAGCAACACCGGGGAGCTGTTTTTT. This encodes CASSLTSNTGELFF.

This CDR3 is CASSAGTGSSYEQYF. Here the CDR3 DNA reads TGTGCCAGCTCGGCCGGGACAGGGAGCTCCTACGAGCAGTACTTC. This chain joins TRBV18 and TRBJ2-7; 9 positions agree with TRBD1. J lost 0 bases, V lost 6 bases, and 6 bases had no gene match. CDR1 and CDR2 (germline): KGHSH, LQKENI. The CDR3 sequence is 15 residues long.

The CDR3 sequence is CASSPTGRLLEGSPLHF. The CDR3, as DNA: TGTGCCAGCAGTCCTACGGGGAGGCTCCTTGAAGGGTCACCCCTCCACTTT. The chain links TRBV28 to TRBJ1-6; D is undetermined. Trimming shortened V by 5 bases and J by 10 bases, and 24 bases separated the two germline ends. Germline V CDR1 and CDR2: MDHEN, SYDVKM. This CDR3 has 17 residues.

The chain uses TRBV7-9 and TRBJ2-1; TRBD1 matches at 8 bases. V was clipped by 4 bases and J by 9 bases; unmatched bases: 8. Germline assignment: CDR1 SEHNR and CDR2 FQNEAQ (reference sequence). This CDR3 comprises 14 residues. The CDR3 loop is CASSSGQGITEQFF. In DNA form, the CDR3 reads TGTGCCAGCAGCTCAGGACAGGGTATAACTGAGCAGTTCTTC.

The CDR3: CASSFRDRDSPLHF. The DNA for the CDR3 is TGTGCCAGCAGCTTCCGGGACAGGGACTCACCCCTCCACTTT. The chain has TRBV13 and TRBJ1-6, with TRBD1 identical over 9 bases. Germline V CDR1 and CDR2: PRHDT, FYEKMQ (reference sequence). V dropped 3 bases and J dropped 10; count of bases not matched to a gene: 4. The CDR3 consists of 14 residues. Combining the CDR3 with reference TRBV13 and TRBJ1-6 gives the whole variable domain AAGVIQSPRHLIKEKRETATLKCYPIPRHDTVYWYQQGPGQDPQFLISFYEKMQSDKGSIPDRFSAQQFSDYHSELNMSSLELGDSALYFCASSFRDRDSPLHFGNGTRLTVT.

This clone was picked up a small number of times. The rearrangement joins TRBV5-1 to TRBJ1-4; 9 bases are shared with TRBD1. V shed 1 base and J 4 bases; nucleotides not matched to a gene: 5. CDR1 SGHRS and CDR2 YFSETQ come from the germline V gene. The length of the CDR3 is 16 residues. CDR3 protein: CASSLSPTGGNEKLFF. CDR3 in DNA: TGCGCCAGCAGCTTGAGCCCGACAGGGGGTAATGAAAAACTGTTTTTT.

As for this clone: Other DNA sequences in this sample translate to the same CDR3. V and J are TRBV18 and TRBJ1-3; D is unresolved. V was clipped by 6 bases and J by 1 base, with 7 bases between them. CDR1 and CDR2 from the germline V gene are KGHSH and LQKENI. The CDR3 has 13 amino acids. In DNA, the CDR3 is TGTGCCAGCTCCCGGGATTCTGGAAACACCATATATTTT. It translates to CASSRDSGNTIYF.

The chain recombines TRBV6-5 with TRBJ1-1; D is possibly TRBD1 (5 bases). Deletions cut 6 bases from V and 3 bases from J, with 14 bases between. The CDR3 is made up of 14 amino acids. Germline values: CDR1 MNHEY, CDR2 SVGAGI. The CDR3 region has the DNA TGTGCCAGCAGGCGGGGGTTGGGGGACACTGAAGCTTTCTTT. Translating gives CASRRGLGDTEAFF.

V is TRBV6-5 and J is TRBJ1-3; a possible D gene is TRBD1 (5 bases). Germline CDR1 reads MNHEY; CDR2 reads SVGAGI. CDR3 length: 13 residues. V was clipped by 5 bases and J by 4 bases, with 9 bases between them. CDR3 in DNA: TGTGCCAGCAGTCCCTCAGGGGGAAACACCATATATTTT. Translated, it gives CASSPSGGNTIYF.

The table lists this clone with a few counts. The V and J genes are TRBV10-3 and TRBJ2-7, with D unclear. The CDR3 is made up of 14 amino acids. Trimming removed 4 bases at V and 0 bases at J, with 10 bases between. CDR1 is ENHRY, CDR2 SYGVKD, per germline. CDR3 coding DNA: TGTGCCATCAGTGTACGGGTGAGCTCCTACGAGCAGTACTTC. Amino acids: CAISVRVSSYEQYF.

J is TRBJ1-2 and V is TRBV7-2; D is unresolved. Germline lookup yields CDR1 SGHTA and CDR2 FQGNSA. The V end lost 5 bases, the J end lost 7 bases, and 11 bases lay between the germline ends. The CDR3 sequence is 12 residues long. CDR3 sequence: CASSPDRGGYTF. In DNA, the CDR3 is TGTGCCAGCAGCCCCGACCGCGGTGGCTACACCTTC.

V usage is TRBV6-5 and J usage is TRBJ2-7; TRBD1 agrees at 8 bases. Per germline, CDR1 MNHEY and CDR2 SVGAGI. CDR3 length equals 15 residues. The V gene end was trimmed by 0 bases and the J gene end by 6 bases; junction bases not matched to a gene: 7. In DNA, the CDR3 is TGTGCCAGCAGTTACTCGTCGCAGGGGGCGGGCGAGCAGTACTTC. It yields the protein CASSYSSQGAGEQYF.

The CDR3 spells CASSPPDRAGEQFF. CDR3 nucleotides: TGTGCCAGCAGCCCACCCGACAGGGCAGGAGAGCAGTTCTTC. The chain carries TRBV5-4 and TRBJ2-1, with 7 bases identical to TRBD1. The germline gives CDR1 SGHNT, CDR2 YYREEE (reference sequence). The CDR3 is 14 residues long. V lost 4 bases to trimming and J lost 10 bases; unmatched junction nucleotides: 11. Combining the CDR3 with reference TRBV5-4 and TRBJ2-1 gives the whole variable domain ETGVTQSPTHLIKTRGQQVTLRCSSQSGHNTVSWYQQALGQGPQFIFQYYREEENGRGNFPPRFSGLQFPNYSSELNVNALELDDSALYLCASSPPDRAGEQFFGPGTRLTVL.

This clone has a single count. This chain uses TRBV7-2 with TRBJ2-6; D is unclear. The CDR3 has 15 residues. Trimming shortened V by 6 bases and J by 3 bases, and 12 bases separated the two germline ends. Germline V gene sequence: CDR1 SGHTA, CDR2 FQGNSA. The CDR3 loop is CASSLRSLGANVLTF. The CDR3 nucleotides read TGTGCCAGCAGTCTAAGATCCCTTGGGGCCAACGTCCTGACTTTC.

The table lists this clone with a few counts. V and J are TRBV6-2 or TRBV6-3 and TRBJ2-7; 9 bases line up with TRBD2. The germline V gene has CDR1 MNHEY and CDR2 SVGEGT. The CDR3 has 13 amino acids. Germline trimming cut 5 bases from V and 2 bases from J; bases unmatched to any gene: 1. DNA for the CDR3: TGTGCCAGCAGTGCTAGCGGGACCTACGAGCAGTACTTC. This encodes CASSASGTYEQYF.

This chain joins TRBV28 and TRBJ2-7; D is uncertain. CDR1 MDHEN and CDR2 SYDVKM come from the germline V gene. The CDR3 sequence is 12 residues long. V was cut by 2 bases and J by 9 bases, with 11 bases left in between. The CDR3 spells CASSLSNGPQYF. Here the CDR3 DNA reads TGTGCCAGCAGTTTAAGTAACGGTCCGCAGTACTTC.

The genes are TRBV19 and TRBJ2-2, with a tentative D call TRBD1 (6 bases). Trimming took off 6 bases at V and 0 bases at J, with 11 bases between the two ends. Germline lookup yields CDR1 LNHDA and CDR2 SQIVND (reference sequence). The CDR3 loop spans 15 amino acids. Here the CDR3 reads CASRHRVPNTGELFF. CDR3 coding DNA: TGTGCCAGTAGGCACAGGGTACCGAACACCGGGGAGCTGTTTTTT. Looking up the rest from reference TRBV19 and TRBJ2-2 gives the full variable domain: DGGITQSPKYLFRKEGQNVTLSCEQNLNHDAMYWYRQDPGQGLRLIYYSQIVNDFQKGDIAEGYSVSREKKESFPLTVTSAQKNPTAFYLCASRHRVPNTGELFFGEGSRLTVL.

The J gene is TRBJ1-5, the V gene TRBV4-2; D not resolved. This CDR3 region has 15 residues. The V gene lost 0 bases and the J gene lost 1 base, with 7 bases spanning the gap. The V gene's germline CDR1 is LGHNA and CDR2 YNFKEQ. CDR3 sequence: CASSQERGSNQPQHF. As DNA, the CDR3 is TGTGCCAGCAGCCAAGAGAGAGGGAGCAATCAGCCCCAGCATTTT.

This sequence joins TRBV28 and TRBJ1-5, with D tentatively TRBD1 (5 bases). This CDR3 region has 15 residues. The V end lost 7 bases, the J end lost 5 bases, and 18 bases lay between the germline ends. The germline gives CDR1 MDHEN, CDR2 SYDVKM. The CDR3 here is CASNIGGGSYQPQHF. CDR3 nucleotides: TGTGCCAGCAATATCGGGGGGGGATCATATCAGCCCCAGCATTTT.

The chain is built from TRBV2 and TRBJ1-1; no clear D. CDR1 SNHLY and CDR2 FYNNEI come from the germline V gene. Trimming stripped 6 bases from V and 1 base from J, with 9 bases between. The CDR3 contains 13 residues. Here the CDR3 reads CASRADANTEAFF. In DNA form, the CDR3 reads TGTGCCAGCAGGGCTGATGCGAACACTGAAGCTTTCTTT.

The chain uses TRBV2 and TRBJ1-4; 12 nucleotides line up with TRBD1. Trimming cost V 1 base and J 3 bases; bases outside gene matches: 3. The V gene's germline CDR1 is SNHLY and CDR2 FYNNEI. The CDR3 has 17 residues. CDR3 in DNA: TGTGCCAGCAGTGAAGGGGACAGGGGGCTATCTAATGAAAAACTGTTTTTT. Amino acid sequence: CASSEGDRGLSNEKLFF.

This clone was seen once. V is TRBV7-2 and J is TRBJ1-5; D remains unclear. V lost 2 bases and J 0 bases, leaving 8 bases between the germline ends. This CDR3 contains 15 residues. Germline CDR1 reads SGHTA; CDR2 reads FQGNSA. The CDR3 sequence is CASSLYIDSNQPQHF. Here the CDR3 DNA reads TGTGCCAGCAGCTTATACATCGATAGCAATCAGCCCCAGCATTTT.

V gene TRBV29-1 combines with J gene TRBJ2-7; D is possibly TRBD2 (5 bases). The CDR3 runs to 12 residues. The V end was cut by 4 bases, the J end by 2 bases, with 9 bases between. The germline gives CDR1 SQVTM, CDR2 ANQGSEA. The CDR3 protein is CSVAEGAYEQYF. CDR3 nucleotide sequence: TGCAGCGTTGCAGAGGGAGCCTACGAGCAGTACTTC.